The subject of this entry is one TCR beta chain. The antigen is undetermined. Only in-frame clones appear in the TCRdb table, and some are missing; sequencing was by immunoSEQ multiplex PCR. The repertoire consists of some 10,000 clones, with 80% to 90% occurring once and the leading ten covering more than 10%. CDR1 and CDR2 (germline): MDHEN, SYDVKM. With 4 bases removed from V and 1 base from J, the gap between germline ends came to 13 bases. The CDR3 is made up of 15 amino acids. The data were taken from a study of PD-1 blockade in mismatch repair-deficient tumors. The time point denotes: roughly nine-day in vitro stimulation with candidate neoantigen peptide 7. Clone fold changes were calculated against an identical culture without peptide.

Sequencing used cells cultured in vitro, obtained from a patient treated with pembrolizumab. V and J are TRBV28 and TRBJ1-1, with unresolved D. This TCR came from an adult with mismatch repair-deficient cancer. The CDR3 DNA is TGTGCCAGCAGTTCGGGCCCTCGGTGGAACACTGAAGCTTTCTTT. Translated, it gives CASSSGPRWNTEAFF.